This T cell receptor (beta chain) appears in the sequencing data of a study of blood T cells in healthy people across ages (dated by TCRdb to between 2014 and 2017). Regarding the research as a whole: In model experiments, template switching captured roughly one uniquely barcoded TCR beta cDNA molecule for every two T cells. Four age groups were formed from the donors: young (average approximately 15 years), middle-aged (approximately 41), aged (approximately 60) and long-lived (around 82). Two additional independent replicas of 1 million unique cDNA reads from the same blood draw were analyzed for two donors (one aged 18 to 30 and one aged 80 or older). The study measured age-related changes in TCR beta repertoire diversity using deep sequencing normalized with unique cDNA molecular identifiers. Donors of different ages were randomly distributed across sequencing lanes to avoid experimental bias. Overall study results and their limits: A strong correlation was found between observed TCR beta diversity and the percentage of naive T cells measured by flow cytometry. The long-lived group showed more naive CD4+ T cells, fewer expanded clones and increased TCR diversity than the aged group, suggesting age selection. Observed TCR beta diversity per million T cells fell roughly linearly with age, and a significant reduction was already apparent by age around 40. Since profiling was done on bulk unsorted PBMCs, naive and antigen-experienced compartments could not be conclusively compared. Because the CMV infection status of the donors was unknown, age-related changes in expanded clonotypes may potentially have been confounded. Total diversity estimates from one million sequenced T cells were considered lower bounds and underestimates.

The roughly 38 donors, aged about 6 to 100 years, were systemically healthy Caucasian individuals from Russia. Each donor gave roughly 11 milliliters of peripheral blood, drawn into EDTA-treated Vacutainer tubes. Ficoll-Paque density-gradient centrifugation was used to isolate PBMCs, with at least 6.5 million per sample. Trizol reagent was used to extract total RNA from the PBMCs, yielding at least 6 micrograms per sample. For every donor, an aliquot of PBMCs went through flow cytometry to measure the percentages of naive CD45RAhigh/CD27high T cells. The method was 5' RACE. Sequenced on an Illumina HiSeq 2500. A second PCR of about 6 to 11 cycles was performed with a sample-barcoded 5' primer and a J-beta primer mix. A unique molecular identifier was introduced onto each TCR beta cDNA molecule by a template-switch 5' adaptor carrying 12 random nucleotides. Each sample yielded at least 3 million CDR3-containing paired-end reads. All of the RNA was converted into first-strand cDNA using the Mint cDNA synthesis kit, with a TRBC-specific oligonucleotide serving as the primer. Following uracil-DNA glycosylase treatment, a first 18-cycle PCR with universal primers M1SS and BC2_uni_R was performed on all cDNA. Per the source publication's procedure: Normalization of each sample was performed by random selection of 1 million high-quality reads, each carrying a distinct molecular identifier. Reads sharing molecular identifiers were discarded rather than binned into consensus sequences. MiTCR, run with a Q25 quality threshold and the strictest error-elimination algorithm, handled CDR3 identification, clonotype clustering and error correction. A nonparametric unseen species model with Euler transformation was used to estimate a lower bound on total TCR beta diversity. TCRdb handled the public reads itself, with Q25 trimming in fastp and clone calling in MiXCR, and kept productive beta chains. CDR3 protein sequences are deduplicated, and each keeps its most common genes and DNA. The V and J calls here are based on TCRdb, not the publication. The sample has roughly 500,000 distinct CDR3 sequences on record, 27% of them singletons. Together, the top ten hold approximately 17% of the sample.

This clonotype was seen ten or more times. No antigen is known for it. No much larger clone exists at a distance of one base, and base qualities are not known. This clonotype was obtained from a woman between 70 and 85 years old in good health. Specimen: blood.

CDR3 protein: CASSSGPQETQYF. The DNA is as follows: TGCGCCAGCAGCTCCGGGCCTCAAGAGACCCAGTACTTC. The receptor chain draws on TRBV5-1 and TRBJ2-5, with no confidently assigned D gene. Sequences SGHRS (CDR1) and YFSETQ (CDR2) are obtained from the germline V gene. The junction carries 8 bases between V and J, which are trimmed by 3 bases and 2 bases respectively. The cysteine opens and the phenylalanine closes a CDR3 of 13 amino acids. Only the CDR3 DNA stays, 39 bases, in frame from base 1.